This TCR beta chain emerged from a study of blood T cell repertoires in COVID-19 (dated by TCRdb to the early 2020s). In the study overall: Samples from collaborators originated in the United States, Italy and Spain and spanned both the acute and convalescent phases of COVID-19. HLA class I and class II types, where available, came from metadata supplied by the sample provider rather than from assay-based typing. Deeply sampled blood TCRbeta repertoires from subjects exposed to, actively infected with, or recovered from COVID-19 were included in the dataset. The samples were drawn from the first 160 participants of the ongoing ImmuneRACE study and from 1,254 subjects provided by 6 global collaborators. The material from the prospective study consisted of cDNA or gDNA derived from T cells, B-cell-depleted T cells, or PBMCs. The repertoires were released in a freely available public database meant as a resource for research on the immune response to SARS-CoV-2. Nearly every sample came with metadata listing a de-identified subject ID, COVID-19 status, age in years and sex.

Beyond this particular receptor, the publication reports: The amount of clinical and demographic metadata varied by source and participant and was provided uncurated.

Each collaborating institution followed its own protocols to collect whole blood in K2EDTA tubes. For TCRbeta analysis, collaborators shipped samples in one of three forms: frozen whole blood, isolated PBMCs, or DNA extracted from either of those sample types. V was cut back by 4 bases and J by 3 bases, leaving a gap of 4 bases between them. Sequences SNHLY (CDR1) and FYNNEI (CDR2) are obtained from the germline V gene. The CDR3 contains 11 residues, cysteine and phenylalanine counted. The DNA shown is the 33-base CDR3, in frame from base 1. TCRbeta CDR3 regions were amplified from genomic DNA using the immunoSEQ Assay, a bias-controlled multiplex PCR. In the paper's pipeline: The number of nucleated cells in each sample was estimated by amplification of reference gene primers within the assay. To quantify the absolute abundance of each unique TCRbeta CDR3 rearrangement, sequence reads were collapsed and filtered. Productive Simpson clonality was computed per sample as the square root of Simpson's diversity index over productive rearrangements. In TCRdb, the immuneACCESS table is reduced to in-frame sequences with V and J assigned. These tables do not hold every clone; where another copy was compared, an unresolved V gene accounts for under half, and the others remain unexplained. That table supplies the V and J calls and clone size; D and trimming were determined from the DNA. Across this sample there are about 88,000 clones, with roughly nine tenths seen only once. The biggest ten clones account for roughly 5.4% of the sample.

For this clone: No cognate antigen has been identified for it. No base quality values were provided; no much bigger clone lies one nucleotide off.

This chain joins TRBV2 to TRBJ2-7, with the identity of the D gene unclear. The sample taken for sequencing was peripheral blood. This clonotype was sampled from a woman of 80 years or more with active COVID-19. The CDR3 has the sequence CASSVFYEQYF. The nucleotides read TGTGCCAGCAGTGTATTCTACGAGCAGTACTTC.